This T cell receptor beta chain was sequenced for a study of radiotherapy plus CTLA-4 blockade in lung cancer (dated 2018 in TCRdb). With regard to the full study: Objective responses were observed in approximately 18% of enrolled patients, and disease control was achieved in 31%.

A word on this clone: Its target antigen remains unknown. Base quality data are lacking; no much larger clone is found one base away.

Focal radiation therapy combined with CTLA-4 blockade (ipilimumab) was tested in patients with chemo-refractory metastatic non-small-cell lung cancer. Library preparation employed the immunoSEQ multiplex PCR assay. Held by TCRdb, this immuneACCESS table contains in-frame sequences only and omits some clones. Under half of the omission traces to an unresolved V gene where checked; the cause of the rest is unknown. For this sample the table gives about 120,000 clones, of which roughly 74% were detected only once. 4.5% to 5.5% of the sample is held by the ten biggest clonotypes. For CDR1 and CDR2, the germline V gene lists KGHSH and LQKENI. Relative to germline, V is 3 bases shorter and J is 5 bases shorter, with 10 bases between their ends. The CDR3, from cysteine to phenylalanine, totals 13 residues. The kept DNA is CDR3 alone, 39 bases in frame from the first base. Results the study describes overall, beyond this receptor: After treatment with radiotherapy and ipilimumab, TCR clones that originated in tumors expanded in peripheral blood. Increased serum interferon-beta after radiation, together with early dynamic changes in blood T cell clones, were reported to be the strongest predictors of response.

This material consisted of peripheral blood, taken from a patient treated with radiotherapy plus ipilimumab. This chain is built from TRBV18 and TRBJ2-5, and the D gene may be TRBD1, 6 bases matching. The TCR sequence derives from a human donor with non-small cell lung cancer who had a partial response to radiotherapy plus ipilimumab. CDR3 reads: CASSPGTLETQYF. The base sequence is TGTGCCAGCTCACCCGGGACACTCGAGACCCAGTACTTC.